These T cell receptor beta chains were read from a single sample in a study of blood T cell repertoires in COVID-19. The table came from immunoSEQ multiplex PCR; TCRdb's copy has only in-frame clones and leaves some out. The sample includes 270,000 or so clones, about 76% of them seen just once. Sequenced: peripheral blood. The receptors originated from a woman aged 55-70 years with active or convalescent COVID-19. Both conserved end residues are part of each CDR3. The order of the fields is CDR3 DNA, CDR3 protein, V gene, J gene, clone size, D gene. A D gene is named only where the DNA matches it firmly. Only part of the rows carry a size: once, few, many, or a class if the clone is expanded.

DNA: TGTGCCAGCAGCTCCCCCGAGGGCTTCGGAAACACCATATATTTT; CDR3: CASSSPEGFGNTIYF; V: TRBV9; J: TRBJ1-3; size: .; D: .
DNA: TGCAGCGTTGAATACCACGTCAGTGGCTCCTACGAGCAGTACTTC; CDR3: CSVEYHVSGSYEQYF; V: TRBV29-1; J: TRBJ2-7; size: .; D: .
DNA: TGCGCCAGCAGCCTAGAACCGGGACAGGGGGCCTACGAGCAGTACTTC; CDR3: CASSLEPGQGAYEQYF; V: TRBV5-1; J: TRBJ2-7; size: .; D: TRBD1
DNA: TGCGCCAGCAGTGAGTCGGGGCCAGGGCAGCCCCAGCATTTT; CDR3: CASSESGPGQPQHF; V: TRBV10-2; J: TRBJ1-5; size: .; D: .
DNA: TGTGCCAGCAGCCCGCTCAGGACAGGTGACTCCTACGAGCAGTACTTC; CDR3: CASSPLRTGDSYEQYF; V: TRBV11-2; J: TRBJ2-7; size: few; D: TRBD1
DNA: TGTGCCAGCAGCGTGCGTTCGGGGGGAAATTCACCCCTCCACTTT; CDR3: CASSVRSGGNSPLHF; V: TRBV9; J: TRBJ1-6; size: .; D: .
DNA: TGCGCCAGCAGCCAAGGTCAGGGGAAACTGTTTTTT; CDR3: CASSQGQGKLFF; V: TRBV4-1; J: TRBJ1-4; size: .; D: .
DNA: TGCAGCGTTGAAGAGGCTGGGGGGAGAGATACGCAGTATTTT; CDR3: CSVEEAGGRDTQYF; V: TRBV29-1; J: TRBJ2-3; size: .; D: .
DNA: TGCGCCAGCAGCTCAACCGGGGTCTCTGGAAACACCATATATTTT; CDR3: CASSSTGVSGNTIYF; V: TRBV4-3; J: TRBJ1-3; size: .; D: .
DNA: TGTGCCAGCAGTTACACCGGGACAAGTAAGCAGCCCCAGCATTTT; CDR3: CASSYTGTSKQPQHF; V: TRBV6-5; J: TRBJ1-5; size: few; D: .
DNA: TGCGCCAGCAGCCCAGAGACTAGAGGCACAGATACGCAGTATTTT; CDR3: CASSPETRGTDTQYF; V: TRBV4-1; J: TRBJ2-3; size: .; D: .
DNA: TGTGCCAGCAGCGTAGAACCCCGGATAAGCGGAGCTTACAATGAGCAGTTCTTC; CDR3: CASSVEPRISGAYNEQFF; V: TRBV9; J: TRBJ2-1; size: .; D: .
DNA: TGTGCCAGCTCAACCATAGCGAAGACCCAGTACTTC; CDR3: CASSTIAKTQYF; V: TRBV18; J: TRBJ2-5; size: .; D: .
DNA: TGCGCCACCGCGGGGGGGATGCCAGGAGGCACCGGGGAGCTGTTTTTT; CDR3: CATAGGMPGGTGELFF; V: TRBV10-1; J: TRBJ2-2; size: .; D: TRBD2
DNA: TGTGCCAGCAGTTTATCCTGGGGAGGGGTCTATGGCTACACCTTC; CDR3: CASSLSWGGVYGYTF; V: TRBV27; J: TRBJ1-2; size: .; D: .
DNA: TGTGCCAGCAGCCAAGATCCAATAACTAGCACAGATACGCAGTATTTT; CDR3: CASSQDPITSTDTQYF; V: TRBV4-2; J: TRBJ2-3; size: .; D: .
DNA: TGTGCCAGCGGGCGGGGGCCCAACAATGAGCAGTTCTTC; CDR3: CASGRGPNNEQFF; V: TRBV6-4; J: TRBJ2-1; size: .; D: .
DNA: TGTGCCAGCAGTGATGTACAGGGGGCGCTTGGCTACACCTTC; CDR3: CASSDVQGALGYTF; V: TRBV2; J: TRBJ1-2; size: .; D: TRBD1
DNA: TGCGCCAGCAGCCTACCTCAAGACACCGGGGAGCTGTTTTTT; CDR3: CASSLPQDTGELFF; V: TRBV5-1; J: TRBJ2-2; size: .; D: .
DNA: TGTGCCAGCAGCCTCAAGAGGATTACGGAGCATGGTGGCTACACCTTC; CDR3: CASSLKRITEHGGYTF; V: TRBV4-2; J: TRBJ1-2; size: .; D: .
DNA: TGTGCCAGCAGCGTCCCTACAGGGGGGGAGACCCAGTACTTC; CDR3: CASSVPTGGETQYF; V: TRBV2; J: TRBJ2-5; size: once; D: TRBD1
DNA: TGCGCCAGCAGCCAAGAAGTAGAACGGAATTCACCCCTCCACTTT; CDR3: CASSQEVERNSPLHF; V: TRBV4-3; J: TRBJ1-6; size: .; D: .
DNA: TGTGCCAGCAGTATCACTAGCGTAGGGGAGGGGGGTACGCAGTATTTT; CDR3: CASSITSVGEGGTQYF; V: TRBV28; J: TRBJ2-3; size: .; D: .
DNA: TGTGCCAGCAGCTTGGGGCCCCCAGGGAAGCGGGACACTGAAGCTTTCTTT; CDR3: CASSLGPPGKRDTEAFF; V: TRBV5-8; J: TRBJ1-1; size: once; D: .
DNA: TGTGCCAGCAGCCAAGGACAGGGAGACTACGAGCAGTACTTC; CDR3: CASSQGQGDYEQYF; V: TRBV4-2; J: TRBJ2-7; size: .; D: TRBD1
DNA: TGTGCCAGCAGCCAATCAACTAGCGGGATAGCCTACAATGAGCAGTTCTTC; CDR3: CASSQSTSGIAYNEQFF; V: TRBV4-2; J: TRBJ2-1; size: .; D: TRBD2
DNA: TGCAGCGTTGCGACAGGGGGGAACAATGAGCAGTTCTTC; CDR3: CSVATGGNNEQFF; V: TRBV29-1; J: TRBJ2-1; size: .; D: TRBD1
DNA: TGTGCCAGCAGCTCCCGTCCGGGACTAGCGAATGAGCAGTTCTTC; CDR3: CASSSRPGLANEQFF; V: TRBV7-9; J: TRBJ2-1; size: .; D: TRBD2
DNA: TGTGCCAGCAGCTTAGTACTAGCGGAGAACACCGGGGAGCTGTTTTTT; CDR3: CASSLVLAENTGELFF; V: TRBV7-9; J: TRBJ2-2; size: few; D: TRBD2
DNA: TGCGCCAGCAGCTTGGACAGCTCCTATAATTCACCCCTCCACTTT; CDR3: CASSLDSSYNSPLHF; V: TRBV5-1; J: TRBJ1-6; size: .; D: .
DNA: TGTGCCACCAGTGATTCGACAGAGCACTATGGCTACACCTTC; CDR3: CATSDSTEHYGYTF; V: TRBV24-1; J: TRBJ1-2; size: .; D: .
DNA: TGTGCCAGCAGAAGGTCCTCGACAGGGATGAACACTGAAGCTTTCTTT; CDR3: CASRRSSTGMNTEAFF; V: TRBV28; J: TRBJ1-1; size: once; D: TRBD1
DNA: TGTGCCAGCAGCCAAGGTCAGGGCCAGAACACTGAAGCTTTCTTT; CDR3: CASSQGQGQNTEAFF; V: TRBV3-1/TRBV3-2; J: TRBJ1-1; size: .; D: .
DNA: TGTGCCAGCTCACTTTCCGGTGCCCCCCCAGATACGCAGTATTTT; CDR3: CASSLSGAPPDTQYF; V: TRBV18; J: TRBJ2-3; size: .; D: .
DNA: TGTGCCAGCAGTTGGGCTAGCGGGGGGGCGAACACCGGGGAGCTGTTTTTT; CDR3: CASSWASGGANTGELFF; V: TRBV4-2; J: TRBJ2-2; size: .; D: TRBD2
DNA: TGTGCCAGCAGCGTAGTCCTGAATGAGCAGTTCTTC; CDR3: CASSVVLNEQFF; V: TRBV9; J: TRBJ2-1; size: .; D: .
DNA: TGCGCCAGCAGCCAACCCCAGGAGGCACTCTATGGCTACACCTTC; CDR3: CASSQPQEALYGYTF; V: TRBV4-1; J: TRBJ1-2; size: once; D: .
DNA: TGTGCCAGCTCACCAAGAGGTGGGGGGACAGATACGCAGTATTTT; CDR3: CASSPRGGGTDTQYF; V: TRBV18; J: TRBJ2-3; size: .; D: .
DNA: TGTGCCAGCAGCTCAGCCAGTCTAGCGGAACAAGAGACCCAGTACTTC; CDR3: CASSSASLAEQETQYF; V: TRBV7-2; J: TRBJ2-5; size: .; D: TRBD2
DNA: TGTGCCAGCAGACCCCTGGATAGAGGTCCTTACTATGGCTACACCTTC; CDR3: CASRPLDRGPYYGYTF; V: TRBV27; J: TRBJ1-2; size: many; D: .
DNA: TGTGCCAGCAGTTTCGGCTTACGGGCGCAGTATTTT; CDR3: CASSFGLRAQYF; V: TRBV27; J: TRBJ2-3; size: .; D: .
DNA: TGTGCCAGCAGTGAGGTGGAGGGGAAAATCGAGCAGTACTTC; CDR3: CASSEVEGKIEQYF; V: TRBV2; J: TRBJ2-7; size: .; D: .
DNA: TGTGCCAGCAGTGACCCGTCCAGGGGCTGGGCCCAAGGAAAACTGTTTTTT; CDR3: CASSDPSRGWAQGKLFF; V: TRBV6-4; J: TRBJ1-4; size: .; D: .
DNA: TGCGCCAGCAGCCAAGTAGACAGGGCCTATGGCTACACCTTC; CDR3: CASSQVDRAYGYTF; V: TRBV4-1; J: TRBJ1-2; size: .; D: TRBD1
DNA: TGTGCCAGTAGTATAGGGGACAGAAATGGCTACACCTTC; CDR3: CASSIGDRNGYTF; V: TRBV19; J: TRBJ1-2; size: .; D: TRBD1
DNA: TGCAGCGCTGGGGAGGGATTTATGGAGCAGTACTTC; CDR3: CSAGEGFMEQYF; V: TRBV29-1; J: TRBJ2-7; size: few; D: TRBD2
DNA: TGTGCCAGCAGCTTCCAGGGGGCTAAAGGTGAAGCTTTCTTT; CDR3: CASSFQGAKGEAFF; V: TRBV9; J: TRBJ1-1; size: .; D: TRBD1